This T cell receptor (beta chain) stems from a study of control samples from healthy donors and cancer patients. Germline CDR1 is LNHNV and CDR2 is YYDKDF (reference sequence). Trimming stripped 3 bases from V and 7 bases from J, with 12 bases between. The CDR3 has 13 residues. Some clones are missing from TCRdb's copy, which holds only in-frame ones; the method was immunoSEQ multiplex PCR. The repertoire consists of roughly 100,000 clones, with more than 85% occurring once and the leading ten covering roughly 1.3%. The J gene is TRBJ2-5, the V gene TRBV15; maybe TRBD2 (6 bases). Sequences were obtained from blood. The sequence was collected from a woman between 50 and 59 years old in good health. CDR3 sequence: CATSSGGDGTQYF. For the CDR3, the DNA is TGTGCCACCAGCAGCGGAGGGGATGGGACCCAGTACTTC.